This passage covers 6 T cell receptor beta chains from one sample sequenced in a study of T-cell memory formation after mild COVID-19 (dated by TCRdb to the early 2020s). The method was 5' RACE. TCRdb records Illumina NovaSeq 6000 as the sequencer. The public reads were reanalyzed by TCRdb: fastp trimming at Q25, MiXCR alignment, in-frame beta chains only. Merged by CDR3 protein, the rows form single entries marked with the most common genes and DNA. The sample profile shows fewer than 550,000 distinct CDR3 sequences; around 20% of them were found once. The biggest ten clones account for 7.5% to 9.5% of the sample. The sequenced sample consisted of PBMCs or a T cell subset sorted from them (not recorded which). These receptors were collected from an adult woman who had mild COVID-19 (a few samples of this study predate the infection). The sample titles of this study are shuffled in the database, so cell type and time point are left out; the donor was told from shared clones.

In this sample, this clonotype turned up a few times. The CDR3 nucleotides read TGCGCCAGCAGCCCCGGACTAGCGGAAGAGGGAGAGACCCAGTACTTC. This encodes CASSPGLAEEGETQYF. The rearrangement links TRBV5-1 to TRBJ2-5; 10 nucleotides agree with TRBD2. J lost 4 bases, V lost 4 bases, and 10 bases had no gene match. CDR1 is SGHRS, CDR2 YFSETQ, per germline. There are 16 residues in the CDR3.

The chain joins TRBV5-1 to TRBJ2-1; 10 bases are a match to TRBD2. Trimming took 0 bases from V and 5 from J; bases not matched to a gene: 5. CDR3 length: 16 residues. Germline V gives CDR1 SGHRS, CDR2 YFSETQ. Here the CDR3 reads CASSLELAGMNNEQFF. Here the CDR3 DNA reads TGCGCCAGCAGCTTGGAACTAGCGGGGATGAACAATGAGCAGTTCTTC.

This chain uses TRBV6-2 or TRBV6-3 with TRBJ1-5, with D unclear. The CDR3 is made up of 15 amino acids. Per germline, CDR1 MNHEY and CDR2 SVGEGT. Trimming shortened V by 2 bases and J by 0 bases, and 8 bases separated the two germline ends. The CDR3 region is CASSYGTLSNQPQHF. For the CDR3, the DNA is TGTGCCAGCAGTTACGGCACCCTTAGCAATCAGCCCCAGCATTTT.

This clonotype was picked up many times. V gene TRBV15 combines with J gene TRBJ2-1; D might be TRBD2 (6 bases). CDR3 length: 15 residues. Germline V lookup: CDR1 LNHNV, CDR2 YYDKDF (reference sequence). Trimming stripped 8 bases from V and 0 bases from J, with 14 bases between. The CDR3 sequence: CATQRDSISYNEQFF. CDR3 nucleotides: TGTGCCACCCAAAGGGACTCCATCTCCTACAATGAGCAGTTCTTC.

This clonotype was seen more than once but under ten times. V usage is TRBV11-3 and J usage is TRBJ1-1, with D unresolved. The V end lost 6 bases, the J end lost 0 bases, and 17 bases lay between the germline ends. The CDR3 loop spans 16 amino acids. CDR1 and CDR2 (germline): SGHNT, YENEEA. CDR3 sequence: CASSPYLGPMNTEAFF. The CDR3 nucleotides read TGTGCCAGCAGTCCCTACTTAGGACCGATGAACACTGAAGCTTTCTTT.

The chain recombines TRBV7-3 with TRBJ2-5, with TRBD2 matching 11 bases. The CDR3 extends over 16 amino acids. J gave up 5 bases and V 5 bases, and 10 bases lay outside the gene matches. In germline, CDR1 is SGHTA, CDR2 FQGTGA. The CDR3 here is CASSTTPGLAVETQYF. For the CDR3, the DNA is TGTGCCAGCAGCACAACCCCGGGACTAGCGGTGGAGACCCAGTACTTC.